Below are 17 T cell receptor beta chains sequenced from a single sample in a study of Ad26.COV2.S vaccination and SARS-CoV-2 variants. The method was immunoSEQ multiplex PCR; TCRdb's version includes in-frame clones alone and lacks a portion of them. The table shows a few hundred thousand clones, with 83% occurring only once. Treatment noted: around 19 received Ad26.COV2.S at low or high dose, single or two shots; about 5 received placebo; per-sample allocation not given. On day 63 after the first injection, vaccine and placebo recipients gave samples. The sequenced sample was peripheral blood, obtained in a trial of Ad26.COV2.S vaccine versus placebo. Every receptor here comes from a person aged 18-60 years who received the Ad26.COV2.S COVID-19 vaccine or a placebo.

The rearrangement uses TRBV15 and TRBJ1-4, with a tentative D call TRBD1 (6 bases). This CDR3 spans 14 amino acids. The germline V gene has CDR1 LNHNV and CDR2 YYDKDF (reference sequence). Trimming stripped 8 bases from V and 4 bases from J, with 14 bases between. The CDR3: CATQMEGDNEKLFF. The CDR3 region has the DNA TGTGCCACCCAGATGGAGGGGGATAATGAAAAACTGTTTTTT.

The chain uses TRBV12-5 and TRBJ2-3; the match to TRBD2 covers 11 bases. The CDR3 extends over 16 amino acids. CDR1 is LGHNT and CDR2 is FRNRAP in the germline V gene. Trimming at V came to 5 bases and at J to 0 bases, leaving 4 bases not matched to a gene. The chain's CDR3 is CASGGGLAASTDTQYF. CDR3 DNA sequence: TGTGCTAGTGGTGGGGGACTAGCGGCAAGCACAGATACGCAGTATTTT.

The chain has TRBV7-9 and TRBJ1-2; D remains unclear. The V end was cut by 5 bases, the J end by 6 bases, with 22 bases between. The CDR3 spans 16 residues. Germline CDR1 SEHNR, CDR2 FQNEAQ (reference sequence). The CDR3 DNA follows: TGTGCCAGCAGCCAAACCCCGATCGGGGATTTTAATGGCTACACCTTC. Its translation: CASSQTPIGDFNGYTF. Variable domain in full (rest from reference TRBV7-9 and TRBJ1-2): DTGVSQNPRHKITKRGQNVTFRCDPISEHNRLYWYRQTLGQGPEFLTYFQNEAQLEKSRLLSDRFSAERPKGSFSTLEIQRTEQGDSAMYLCASSQTPIGDFNGYTFGSGTRLTVV.

This clone has just one count. The rearrangement uses TRBV21-1 and TRBJ1-4. TRBV21-1 is termed a pseudogene. This CDR3 region has 14 residues. CDR3 loop: CANLGGRTNEKLFF. The DNA for the CDR3 is TGTGCCAACCTGGGTGGAAGAACTAATGAAAAACTGTTTTTT.

The chain employs TRBV5-1 and TRBJ2-7; 8 bases match TRBD1. The J segment lost 0 bases and the V segment lost 6 bases, leaving 11 bases of the junction unmatched. Germline V gives CDR1 SGHRS, CDR2 YFSETQ. This CDR3 comprises 16 residues. The CDR3 DNA is TGCGCCAGCACCGAGTTGGTACAGGGGGACTCCTACGAGCAGTACTTC. Translation: CASTELVQGDSYEQYF.

This clone appeared a few times. The chain carries TRBV6-1 and TRBJ2-5; TRBD2 matches at 10 bases. The J segment lost 5 bases and the V segment lost 4 bases, leaving 13 bases of the junction unmatched. Germline V lookup: CDR1 MNHNS, CDR2 SASEGT. This CDR3 spans 17 amino acids. The CDR3 DNA reads TGTGCCAGCAGTGGGTCCAGCGGGGGGGCCTCTTGGGAGACCCAGTACTTC. Translating gives CASSGSSGGASWETQYF.

This chain uses TRBV9 with TRBJ1-1, with D possibly TRBD1 on 6 matching bases. The CDR3 loop spans 15 amino acids. Per germline, CDR1 SGDLS and CDR2 YYNGEE. The V gene lost 3 bases and the J gene lost 2 bases, with 14 bases spanning the gap. This chain's CDR3 is CASSGRGGLNTEAFF. Written as DNA, the CDR3 is TGTGCCAGCAGCGGGCGTGGGGGGCTAAACACTGAAGCTTTCTTT. The full variable domain, with the rest looked up from reference TRBV9 and TRBJ1-1, is DSGVTQTPKHLITATGQRVTLRCSPRSGDLSVYWYQQSLDQGLQFLIQYYNGEERAKGNILERFSAQQFPDLHSELNLSSLELGDSALYFCASSGRGGLNTEAFFGQGTRLTVV.

This rearrangement joins TRBV5-4 to TRBJ2-1; D unclear. Trimming stripped 1 base from V and 9 bases from J, with 5 bases between. Germline CDR1 and CDR2: SGHNT and YYREEE (reference sequence). This CDR3 has 11 amino acids. CDR3 nucleotide sequence: TGTGCCAGCAGCTTGCGGGTTGAGCAGTTCTTC. This encodes CASSLRVEQFF.

The chain uses TRBV3-1 (or the pseudogene TRBV3-2) and TRBJ1-5; perhaps TRBD1 as D (5 bases). V lost 4 bases and J lost 2, with 12 bases in between. Germline V gene data show CDR1 as LGHDT and CDR2 as YNNKEL (reference sequence). This CDR3 spans 15 amino acids. This CDR3 reads CASSRSGLGNQPQHF. CDR3 bases: TGTGCCAGCAGCCGTTCAGGGTTGGGCAATCAGCCCCAGCATTTT.

As regards this clone: This same CDR3 is encoded by further DNA sequences in the sample. The chain links TRBV3-1 (or the pseudogene TRBV3-2) to TRBJ2-2, with D maybe TRBD2 (6 bases). The CDR3 spans 16 residues. Deletions cut 1 base from V and 2 bases from J, with 11 bases between. Germline V gene sequence: CDR1 LGHDT, CDR2 YNNKEL (reference sequence). CDR3 protein: CASSQGGGPNTGELFF. The CDR3 DNA sequence: TGTGCCAGCAGCCAAGGAGGAGGGCCCAACACCGGGGAGCTGTTTTTT.

In DNA, the CDR3 is TGTGCCAGCAGCTTAGCGCTGGGGTTCGGCTATGGCTACACCTTC. This codes for CASSLALGFGYGYTF. J is TRBJ1-2 and V is TRBV7-6; the D is unclear. V gave up 0 bases and J gave up 4 bases, with 12 bases separating them. Germline values: CDR1 SGHVS, CDR2 FNYEAQ. The CDR3 has 15 residues.

This clone was observed once. The chain employs TRBV6-1 and TRBJ2-1; 11 positions match TRBD1. The germline gives CDR1 MNHNS, CDR2 SASEGT. The CDR3 is 15 amino acids. The V and J ends lost 3 bases and 6 bases, in that order; junction bases with no gene match: 4. CDR3 in amino acids: CASSEDRGLGNEQFF. CDR3 DNA: TGTGCCAGCAGTGAGGACAGGGGGCTTGGCAATGAGCAGTTCTTC.

V and J are TRBV12-3 or TRBV12-4 and TRBJ2-7; D gene unclear. V was clipped by 5 bases and J by 3 bases, with 11 bases between them. The CDR3 covers 13 residues. The CDR3 coding sequence is TGTGCCAGCAGTCAATACCAGAGCTACGAGCAGTACTTC. This encodes CASSQYQSYEQYF.

The rearrangement links TRBV29-1 to TRBJ1-2, with D hard to call. The V end lost 6 bases, the J end lost 0 bases, and 8 bases lay between the germline ends. CDR1 and CDR2 from the germline V gene are SQVTM and ANQGSEA. The CDR3 consists of 12 residues. The CDR3 bases are TGCAGCGTAAAGGAGGCTAACTATGGCTACACCTTC. As protein: CSVKEANYGYTF.

In its sample, this clone was seen a few times. This chain joins TRBV5-1 and TRBJ1-6; D possibly corresponds to TRBD1 (5 bases). Trimming removed 3 bases at V and 11 bases at J, with 18 bases between. Germline assignment: CDR1 SGHRS and CDR2 YFSETQ. There are 15 residues in the CDR3. CDR3 residues: CASSSTGQRYAPLHF. The CDR3 nucleotides read TGCGCCAGCAGCTCGACGGGGCAGCGATATGCACCCCTCCACTTT.

V gene TRBV18 combines with J gene TRBJ2-7; possibly TRBD1 or TRBD2 for D (7 bases each). Looked up from germline, CDR1 is KGHSH and CDR2 is LQKENI. The V end was cut by 0 bases, the J end by 5 bases, with 14 bases between. The CDR3 has 15 amino acids. The CDR3 DNA sequence: TGTGCCAGCTCACCACCGTACAGGGGAGGGAACGAGCAGTACTTC. Its protein product is CASSPPYRGGNEQYF.

CDR3 loop: CATPLAGGSNTGELFF. The CDR3 DNA sequence: TGTGCCACCCCCCTAGCGGGGGGGTCGAACACCGGGGAGCTGTTTTTT. The gene calls are TRBV7-2 and TRBJ2-2; the match to TRBD2 covers 12 bases. V was clipped by 10 bases and J by 0 bases; unmatched bases: 6. CDR1 is SGHTA, CDR2 FQGNSA, per germline. The CDR3 covers 16 residues.